This TCR beta chain was captured in a study of T-cell memory formation after mild COVID-19. Germline assignment: CDR1 DFQATT and CDR2 SNEGSKA (reference sequence). V dropped 3 bases and J dropped 13; count of bases not matched to a gene: 10. The CDR3 extends over 13 amino acids. TCRdb itself ran the 5' RACE reads through MiXCR, one entry per CDR3 protein. Among 450,000 or so distinct CDR3 sequences listed, about 23% were seen once. Sequencing used PBMCs or a T cell subset sorted from them (not recorded which). The rearrangement joins TRBV20-1 to TRBJ1-5; TRBD1 matches at 9 bases. The receptor was derived from an adult woman who had mild COVID-19 (a few samples of this study predate the infection). Cell type and time point are not known. This CDR3 reads CSARPFGTGYQHF. The DNA of the CDR3 is TGCAGTGCTAGGCCATTCGGGACAGGGTATCAGCATTTT.